The 28 T cell receptor beta chains below all came from one sample that was sequenced in a study of blood T cell repertoires in COVID-19. Profiled with immunoSEQ multiplex PCR; TCRdb holds only in-frame clones, not every one. The sample records approximately 70,000 clones, over 75% being singletons. Sequenced material: peripheral blood. These receptor sequences come from a human donor in a cohort sampled during active COVID-19.

Judged by abundance, this clone is medium-sized. The rearrangement uses TRBV15 and TRBJ2-1, with 10 bases fitting TRBD2. Per the germline V gene, CDR1 is LNHNV and CDR2 is YYDKDF (reference sequence). The trim removed 6 bases at V and 6 bases at J, leaving 8 bases unmatched. The CDR3 sequence is 15 residues long. This chain's CDR3 is CATSSASGGSNEQFF. The CDR3 DNA follows: TGTGCCACCAGTTCGGCTAGCGGGGGTTCCAATGAGCAGTTCTTC.

This clone was seen only a few times. The chain is built from TRBV5-1 and TRBJ2-7, with 9 bases lining up with TRBD2. Germline V gives CDR1 SGHRS, CDR2 YFSETQ. The CDR3 extends over 13 amino acids. After removal of 2 bases from V and 6 bases from J, the junction contained 3 bases not matched to a gene. Written as DNA, the CDR3 is TGCGCCAGCAGCTTCGGGCGGGGGGGCGAGCAGTACTTC. This sequence encodes CASSFGRGGEQYF.

This clone was seen a handful of times. The V gene is TRBV5-1, the J gene TRBJ2-1, with D hard to call. From germline, CDR1 is SGHRS and CDR2 YFSETQ. The length of the CDR3 is 11 residues. V was clipped by 2 bases and J by 8 bases, with 5 bases between them. Written as DNA, the CDR3 is TGCGCCAGCAGCTTCCGCGATGAGCAGTTCTTC. Translating it yields CASSFRDEQFF.

The chain is built from TRBV5-1 and TRBJ2-1, with 10 bases lining up with TRBD2. Per the germline V gene, CDR1 is SGHRS and CDR2 is YFSETQ. The CDR3 extends over 14 amino acids. J was trimmed by 5 bases and V by 5 bases; bases with no gene match: 4. The CDR3 DNA sequence: TGCGCCAGCAGAACTAGCGGGGCGGACAATGAGCAGTTCTTC. The encoded protein is CASRTSGADNEQFF.

The chain couples TRBV5-5 to TRBJ1-2, with D perhaps matching TRBD1 (6 bases). V shed 2 bases and J shed 8 bases, with 10 bases lying between them. Germline V lookup: CDR1 SGHKS, CDR2 YYEKEE (reference sequence). The CDR3 sequence is 12 residues long. The CDR3 DNA is TGTGCCAGCAGCTTCAGGGGTGCCGGCTACACCTTC. Amino acid sequence: CASSFRGAGYTF.

The J gene is TRBJ2-3, the V gene TRBV4-3, with D possibly TRBD2 on 6 matching bases. This CDR3 contains 15 residues. V lost 1 base and J 4 bases, leaving 12 bases between the germline ends. The germline V gene encodes CDR1 LGHNA and CDR2 YSLEER. The CDR3 is CASSQAGGSADTQYF. The CDR3 nucleotides are TGCGCCAGCAGCCAAGCCGGGGGAAGTGCAGATACGCAGTATTTT.

The chain employs TRBV5-1 and TRBJ1-2; no clear D gene. From germline, CDR1 is SGHRS and CDR2 YFSETQ. The CDR3 is made up of 14 amino acids. V was shortened by 1 base and J by 3 bases, with 10 bases between the two germline ends. CDR3 sequence (DNA): TGCGCCAGCAGCTTGATTGGAGGCGACTATGGCTACACCTTC. Amino acid sequence: CASSLIGGDYGYTF.

Judged by abundance, this clone is medium-sized. The genes are TRBV5-6 and TRBJ2-1; 9 positions match TRBD2. V lost 7 bases and J lost 8; bases outside the gene matches: 10. Germline lookup yields CDR1 SGHDT and CDR2 YYEEEE. CDR3 length: 14 amino acids. The CDR3: CASLGSGSWYEQFF. As DNA, the CDR3 is TGTGCCAGCCTGGGTAGCGGGAGTTGGTATGAGCAGTTCTTC.

The V and J genes are TRBV4-3 and TRBJ2-7, with D possibly TRBD1 on 5 matching bases. In germline, CDR1 is LGHNA, CDR2 YSLEER. The germline V and J ends were trimmed by 0 bases and 3 bases, with 12 bases remaining between them. The CDR3 totals 15 residues. The chain's CDR3 is CASSQDLQAVYEQYF. CDR3 nucleotides: TGCGCCAGCAGCCAAGATTTACAGGCCGTCTACGAGCAGTACTTC.

This clone was detected once. The chain joins TRBV5-5 to TRBJ1-6; D possibly corresponds to TRBD1 (6 bases). V was trimmed by 2 bases and J by 8 bases, leaving 20 bases between them. CDR1 and CDR2 from the germline V gene are SGHKS and YYEKEE (reference sequence). The CDR3 length is 17 residues. CDR3 sequence (DNA): TGTGCCAGCAGCTTCAGGGGTTTTTCTTTCCTGGATTCACCCCTCCACTTT. It is translated as CASSFRGFSFLDSPLHF.

The chain uses TRBV9 and TRBJ2-3, with 10 bases lining up with TRBD2. Germline loops: CDR1 SGDLS, CDR2 YYNGEE. J lost 4 bases, V lost 6 bases, and 17 bases had no gene match. The CDR3 has 18 residues. The CDR3 loop reads CASTGSGGAADIPDTQYF. As DNA, the CDR3 is TGTGCCAGCACAGGAAGCGGGGGGGCCGCCGATATCCCAGATACGCAGTATTTT. Looking up the rest from reference TRBV9 and TRBJ2-3 gives the full variable domain: DSGVTQTPKHLITATGQRVTLRCSPRSGDLSVYWYQQSLDQGLQFLIQYYNGEERAKGNILERFSAQQFPDLHSELNLSSLELGDSALYFCASTGSGGAADIPDTQYFGPGTRLTVL.

This rearrangement joins TRBV9 to TRBJ2-3; 8 bases are shared with TRBD1. The CDR3 runs 16 residues. Germline CDR1 reads SGDLS; CDR2 reads YYNGEE. Unmatched junction bases numbered 8, after V lost 2 bases and J lost 3 bases. The CDR3 region is CASSVRTGRGTDTQYF. CDR3 in DNA: TGTGCCAGCAGCGTTCGGACAGGGCGAGGAACAGATACGCAGTATTTT.

The chain combines TRBV19 with TRBJ2-2; 12 positions agree with TRBD2. V shed 3 bases and J 6 bases; nucleotides not matched to a gene: 2. Looked up from germline, CDR1 is LNHDA and CDR2 is SQIVND (reference sequence). The length of the CDR3 is 15 residues. For the CDR3, the DNA is TGTGCCAGTAGTATGACTAGCGGGAGTGCCGGGGAGCTGTTTTTT. Protein product: CASSMTSGSAGELFF.

The genes are TRBV10-3 and TRBJ2-5; 8 nucleotides match TRBD2. This CDR3 spans 16 amino acids. V dropped 2 bases and J dropped 0; count of bases not matched to a gene: 5. Germline CDR1 ENHRY, CDR2 SYGVKD. This CDR3 reads CAISESGGGNQETQYF. Written as DNA, the CDR3 is TGTGCCATCAGTGAGAGCGGCGGGGGGAACCAAGAGACCCAGTACTTC.

V usage is TRBV6-2 or TRBV6-3 and J usage is TRBJ2-5; TRBD2 aligns across 9 bases. This CDR3 has 15 residues. Germline V lookup: CDR1 MNHEY, CDR2 SVGEGT. J was trimmed by 5 bases and V by 0 bases; bases with no gene match: 4. The CDR3 nucleotides are TGTGCCAGCAGTTACTCTATAAGCGGGAGGGAGACCCAGTACTTC. Translated: CASSYSISGRETQYF.

The CDR3 region is CASSFTGLVSYNEQFF. CDR3 bases: TGTGCCAGCAGCTTCACCGGACTAGTTTCTTACAATGAGCAGTTCTTC. The rearrangement uses TRBV7-2 and TRBJ2-1; the match to TRBD2 covers 7 bases. This CDR3 is built from 16 residues. From germline, CDR1 is SGHTA and CDR2 FQGNSA. V shed 3 bases, J shed 4 bases, and the junction held 9 bases outside the gene matches.

The genes are TRBV21-1 and TRBJ2-7; TRBD2, the D gene given by the table, was not confirmed from the DNA. TRBV21-1 is termed a pseudogene. The CDR3 sequence is 15 residues long. The CDR3 DNA sequence: TGTGCCAGCAGCAAAGCACCGGGAGGCTCCTACGAGCAGTACTTC. This gives the protein CASSKAPGGSYEQYF.

The chain carries TRBV19 and TRBJ2-5; 8 nucleotides agree with TRBD1. The junction had 0 bases not matched to a gene; V was cut back by 4 bases and J by 5 bases. The CDR3 spans 12 residues. The germline CDR1 and CDR2 sequences are LNHDA and SQIVND (reference sequence). This CDR3 is CASSRQGETQYF. The CDR3 bases are TGTGCCAGTAGTAGACAGGGGGAGACCCAGTACTTC.

This clone has a handful of counts. The chain employs TRBV6-5 and TRBJ2-5; TRBD1 matches at 7 bases. Trimming cost V 7 bases and J 2 bases; bases outside gene matches: 4. CDR1 is MNHEY and CDR2 is SVGAGI in the germline V gene. CDR3 size: 13 residues. In DNA, the CDR3 is TGTGCCAGCAAGAGGGGGCTTCAAGAGACCCAGTACTTC. This codes for CASKRGLQETQYF.

The chain links TRBV5-1 to TRBJ2-2; tentative D call: TRBD2 (5 bases). The CDR3 totals 16 residues. From germline, CDR1 is SGHRS and CDR2 YFSETQ. Trimming took off 4 bases at V and 5 bases at J, with 18 bases between the two ends. The DNA of the CDR3 is TGCGCCAGCAGCGCCGCGCTAGCTGATTTAACCGGGGAGCTGTTTTTT. It yields the protein CASSAALADLTGELFF.

The chain combines TRBV11-2 with TRBJ2-3, with D perhaps matching TRBD1 (5 bases). This CDR3 has 14 residues. Germline V gene sequence: CDR1 SGHAT, CDR2 FQNNGV. Deletions cut 4 bases from V and 4 bases from J, with 12 bases between. The CDR3 DNA is TGTGCCAGCAGCTACGACAGCACCCCAGATACGCAGTATTTT. This translates into CASSYDSTPDTQYF.

This chain uses TRBV2 with TRBJ2-2; 9 bases agree with TRBD1. Germline CDR1 reads SNHLY; CDR2 reads FYNNEI. The junction had 8 bases not matched to a gene; V was cut back by 6 bases and J by 3 bases. This CDR3 is built from 16 residues. Written as DNA, the CDR3 is TGTGCCAGCAGGCAGGGACAGGGACACGACACCGGGGAGCTGTTTTTT. Translation: CASRQGQGHDTGELFF. The full variable domain, its missing parts supplied by reference TRBV2 and TRBJ2-2, is EPEVTQTPSHQVTQMGQEVILRCVPISNHLYFYWYRQILGQKVEFLVSFYNNEISEKSEIFDDQFSVERPDGSNFTLKIRSTKLEDSAMYFCASRQGQGHDTGELFFGEGSRLTVL.

The V gene is TRBV7-2, the J gene TRBJ2-5; possible D gene TRBD1, 6 bases. The V and J ends lost 3 bases and 2 bases respectively, with 7 bases between them. CDR1 and CDR2 (germline): SGHTA, FQGNSA. The CDR3 is made up of 13 amino acids. This CDR3 is CASSFQGQETQYF. Written as DNA, the CDR3 is TGTGCCAGCAGCTTCCAGGGGCAAGAGACCCAGTACTTC.

This clone has just one count. The rearrangement links TRBV5-1 to TRBJ2-5, with 8 bases aligning to TRBD2. Germline values: CDR1 SGHRS, CDR2 YFSETQ. Unmatched junction bases numbered 7, after V lost 4 bases and J lost 5 bases. The CDR3 runs to 14 residues. The CDR3 here is CASSPAGAEETQYF. CDR3 bases: TGCGCCAGCAGCCCAGCGGGGGCCGAGGAGACCCAGTACTTC.

The chain has TRBV30 and TRBJ2-7; 7 nucleotides match TRBD1. This CDR3 contains 14 residues. Trimming removed 2 bases from V and 2 bases from J; junction bases left unmatched: 6. Germline V lookup: CDR1 GTSNPN, CDR2 SVGIG (reference sequence). CDR3 loop: CAWSKGAIPYEQYF. In DNA form, the CDR3 reads TGTGCCTGGAGTAAGGGGGCGATACCCTACGAGCAGTACTTC.

A few counts support this clone. This rearrangement joins TRBV5-4 to TRBJ2-2, with 8 bases aligning to TRBD1. Unmatched junction bases numbered 5, after V lost 4 bases and J lost 3 bases. Germline loops: CDR1 SGHNT, CDR2 YYREEE (reference sequence). This CDR3 has 15 residues. The CDR3 DNA is TGTGCCAGCAGCAGGACAGGGATGGACACCGGGGAGCTGTTTTTT. It is translated as CASSRTGMDTGELFF.

This clone was picked up one time. This chain links TRBV2 with TRBJ2-5; tentatively, D is TRBD1 (5 bases). This CDR3 spans 12 amino acids. The germline CDR1 and CDR2 sequences are SNHLY and FYNNEI. V lost 7 bases and J 2 bases, leaving 8 bases between the germline ends. The CDR3 nucleotides are TGTGCCAGCATGACAGCTCAAGAGACCCAGTACTTC. Translation: CASMTAQETQYF. Based on the CDR3 plus reference TRBV2 and TRBJ2-5, the full variable domain is EPEVTQTPSHQVTQMGQEVILRCVPISNHLYFYWYRQILGQKVEFLVSFYNNEISEKSEIFDDQFSVERPDGSNFTLKIRSTKLEDSAMYFCASMTAQETQYFGPGTRLLVL.

The rearrangement joins TRBV6-5 to TRBJ1-5, with D perhaps TRBD1 (5 bases). Germline values: CDR1 MNHEY, CDR2 SVGAGI. The CDR3 totals 13 residues. Trimming removed 6 bases from V and 3 bases from J, with 9 bases in between. The CDR3 protein is CASSRAINQPQHF. DNA for the CDR3: TGTGCCAGCAGCAGGGCCATCAATCAGCCCCAGCATTTT.